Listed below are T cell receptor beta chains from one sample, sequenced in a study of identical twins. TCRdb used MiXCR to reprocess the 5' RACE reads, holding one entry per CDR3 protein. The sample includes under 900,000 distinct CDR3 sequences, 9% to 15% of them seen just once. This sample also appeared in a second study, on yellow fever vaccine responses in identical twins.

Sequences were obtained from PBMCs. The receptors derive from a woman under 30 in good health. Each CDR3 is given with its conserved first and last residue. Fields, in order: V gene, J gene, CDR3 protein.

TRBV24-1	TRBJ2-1	CATSDLASGSSYNEQFF
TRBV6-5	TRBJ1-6	CASSYKPTRGSSPLHF
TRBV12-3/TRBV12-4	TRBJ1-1	CASSQDRVFTEAFF
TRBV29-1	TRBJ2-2	CSAGTGIGELFF
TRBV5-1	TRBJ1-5	CASSLEEVDNGQADSNQPQHF
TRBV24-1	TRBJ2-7	CATSEADRPYEQYF
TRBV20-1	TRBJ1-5	CSANTGVNNQPQHF
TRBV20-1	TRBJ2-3	CSARPGLAGTSTDTQYF
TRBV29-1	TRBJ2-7	CSVVTDSVYYEQYF
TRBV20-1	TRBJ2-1	CSASDRGYNEQFF
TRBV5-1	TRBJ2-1	CASIRGTGGYNEQFF
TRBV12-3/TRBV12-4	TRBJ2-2	CASSLDRFTGELFF
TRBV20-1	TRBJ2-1	CSATPQSSLGNEQFF
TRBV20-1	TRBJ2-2	CSAGGQGTGELFF
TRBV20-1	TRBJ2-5	CSASVGGETQYF
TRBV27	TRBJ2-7	CASSLSTVSGLYEQYF
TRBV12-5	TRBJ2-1	CASGTGQGAAEQFF
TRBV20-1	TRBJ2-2	CSARHRNTGELFF
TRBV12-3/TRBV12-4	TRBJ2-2	CASIYGTSGIVVGELFF
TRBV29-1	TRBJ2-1	CSVELGGVSYNEQFF
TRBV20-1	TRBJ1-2	CSANQGDHGYTF
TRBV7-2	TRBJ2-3	CASSLETLLSTDTQYF
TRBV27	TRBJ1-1	CASSLDPARGAFF
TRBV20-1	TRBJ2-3	CSAPGLAGDTQYF
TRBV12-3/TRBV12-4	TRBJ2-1	CASSLEGLPRLQNEQFF
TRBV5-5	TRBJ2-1	CASSRLDGLADEQFF